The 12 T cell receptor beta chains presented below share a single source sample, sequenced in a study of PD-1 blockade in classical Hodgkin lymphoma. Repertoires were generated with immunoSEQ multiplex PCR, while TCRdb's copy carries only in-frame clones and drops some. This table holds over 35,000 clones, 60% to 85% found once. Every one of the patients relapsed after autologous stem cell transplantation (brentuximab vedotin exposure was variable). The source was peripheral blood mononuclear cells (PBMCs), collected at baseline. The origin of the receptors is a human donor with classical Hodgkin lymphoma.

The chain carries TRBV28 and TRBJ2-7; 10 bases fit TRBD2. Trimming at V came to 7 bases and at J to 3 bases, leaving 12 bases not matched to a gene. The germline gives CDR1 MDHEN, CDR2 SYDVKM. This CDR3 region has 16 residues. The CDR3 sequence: CASNQPTSGAGYEQYF. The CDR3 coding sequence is TGTGCCAGCAACCAGCCTACTAGCGGGGCCGGCTACGAGCAGTACTTC. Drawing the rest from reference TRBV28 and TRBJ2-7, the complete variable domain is DVKVTQSSRYLVKRTGEKVFLECVQDMDHENMFWYRQDPGLGLRLIYFSYDVKMKEKGDIPEGYSVSREKKERFSLILESASTNQTSMYLCASNQPTSGAGYEQYFGPGTRLTVT.

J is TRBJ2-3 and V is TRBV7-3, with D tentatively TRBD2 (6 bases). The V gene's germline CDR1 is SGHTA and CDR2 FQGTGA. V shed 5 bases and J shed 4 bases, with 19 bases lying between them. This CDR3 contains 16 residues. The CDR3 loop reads CASSPQSWGLADTQYF. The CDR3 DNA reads TGTGCCAGCAGCCCCCAAAGTTGGGGACTTGCAGATACGCAGTATTTT.

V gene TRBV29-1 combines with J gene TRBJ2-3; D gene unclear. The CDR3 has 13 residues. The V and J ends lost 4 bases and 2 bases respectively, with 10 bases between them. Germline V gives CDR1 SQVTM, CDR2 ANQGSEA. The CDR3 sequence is CSVVPRTTDTQYF. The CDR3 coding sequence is TGCAGCGTTGTACCCAGAACCACAGATACGCAGTATTTT.

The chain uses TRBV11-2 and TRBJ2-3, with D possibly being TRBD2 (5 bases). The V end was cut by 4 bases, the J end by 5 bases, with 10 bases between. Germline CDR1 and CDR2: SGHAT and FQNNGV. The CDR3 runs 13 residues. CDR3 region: CASSWPGGDTQYF. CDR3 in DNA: TGTGCCAGCAGCTGGCCAGGAGGAGATACGCAGTATTTT.

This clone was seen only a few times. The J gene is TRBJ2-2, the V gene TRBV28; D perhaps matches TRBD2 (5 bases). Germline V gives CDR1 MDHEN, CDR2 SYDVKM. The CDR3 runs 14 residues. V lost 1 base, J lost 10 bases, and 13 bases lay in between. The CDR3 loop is CASSLFFAGTELFF. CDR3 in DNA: TGTGCCAGCAGTTTATTTTTTGCGGGTACGGAGCTGTTTTTT.

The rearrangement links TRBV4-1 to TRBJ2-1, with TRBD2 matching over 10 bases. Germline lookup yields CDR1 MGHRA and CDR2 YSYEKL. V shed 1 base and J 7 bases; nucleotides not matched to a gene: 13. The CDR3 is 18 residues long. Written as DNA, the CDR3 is TGCGCCAGCAGCCAAGGGGGGGGTCGGAAGCGGGAGGGTAATGAGCAGTTCTTC. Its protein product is CASSQGGGRKREGNEQFF.

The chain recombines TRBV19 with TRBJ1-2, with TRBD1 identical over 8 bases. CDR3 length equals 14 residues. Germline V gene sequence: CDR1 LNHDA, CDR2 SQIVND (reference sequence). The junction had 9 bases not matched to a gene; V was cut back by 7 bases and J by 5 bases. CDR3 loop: CASTRTGLVYGYTF. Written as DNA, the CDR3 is TGTGCCAGTACCCGGACAGGGCTAGTGTATGGCTACACCTTC.

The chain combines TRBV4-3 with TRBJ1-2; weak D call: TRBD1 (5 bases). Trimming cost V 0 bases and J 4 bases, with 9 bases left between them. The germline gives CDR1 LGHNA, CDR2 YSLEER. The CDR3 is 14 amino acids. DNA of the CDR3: TGCGCCAGCAGCCAAGAAGGCAGGGTCTATGGCTACACCTTC. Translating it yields CASSQEGRVYGYTF.

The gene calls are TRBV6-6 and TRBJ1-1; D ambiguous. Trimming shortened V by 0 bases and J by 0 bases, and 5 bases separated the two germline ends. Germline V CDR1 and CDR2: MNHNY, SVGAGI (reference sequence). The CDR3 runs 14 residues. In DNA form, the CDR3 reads TGTGCCAGCAGTTACTCAGGCGTGAACACTGAAGCTTTCTTT. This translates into CASSYSGVNTEAFF.

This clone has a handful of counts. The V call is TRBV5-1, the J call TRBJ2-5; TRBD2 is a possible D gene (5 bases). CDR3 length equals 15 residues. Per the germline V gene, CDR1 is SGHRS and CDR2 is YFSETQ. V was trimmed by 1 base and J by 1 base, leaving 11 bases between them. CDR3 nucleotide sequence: TGCGCCAGCAGCTTGCTCGGGGAGTCCCAAGAGACCCAGTACTTC. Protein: CASSLLGESQETQYF.

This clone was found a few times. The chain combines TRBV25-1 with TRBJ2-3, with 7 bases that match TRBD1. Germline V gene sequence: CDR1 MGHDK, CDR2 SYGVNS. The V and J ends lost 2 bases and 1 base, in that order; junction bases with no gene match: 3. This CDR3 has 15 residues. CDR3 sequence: CASSERGQGTDTQYF. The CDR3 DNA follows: TGTGCCAGCAGTGAAAGGGGGCAAGGCACAGATACGCAGTATTTT.

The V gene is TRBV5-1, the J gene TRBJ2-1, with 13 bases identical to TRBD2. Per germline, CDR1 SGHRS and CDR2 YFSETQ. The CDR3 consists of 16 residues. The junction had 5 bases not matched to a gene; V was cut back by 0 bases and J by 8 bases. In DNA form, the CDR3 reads TGCGCCAGCAGCTTGGCCGGGACTAGCGGGACACATGAGCAGTTCTTC. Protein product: CASSLAGTSGTHEQFF. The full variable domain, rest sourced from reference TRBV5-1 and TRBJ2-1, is KAGVTQTPRYLIKTRGQQVTLSCSPISGHRSVSWYQQTPGQGLQFLFEYFSETQRNKGNFPGRFSGRQFSNSRSEMNVSTLELGDSALYLCASSLAGTSGTHEQFFGPGTRLTVL.